The 6 T cell receptor beta chains listed next were all sequenced from one sample in a study of T cell responses to AZD1222 COVID-19 vaccine. Repertoires were generated with immunoSEQ multiplex PCR, while TCRdb's copy carries only in-frame clones and drops some. Of roughly 77,000 clones listed, approximately 91% are singletons. The sample consisted of peripheral blood, taken on day 0 of MenACWY control vaccination. Every receptor here comes from an adult in good health.

Written as DNA, the CDR3 is TGTGCCACCAGCAGAGAGGTGGGGTTTTGGTACGAGCAGTACTTC. This sequence encodes CATSREVGFWYEQYF. The rearrangement links TRBV15 to TRBJ2-7; D remains ambiguous. This CDR3 has 15 residues. V lost 0 bases and J 4 bases, leaving 13 bases between the germline ends. Germline V lookup: CDR1 LNHNV, CDR2 YYDKDF (reference sequence).

This chain uses TRBV14 with TRBJ1-3; no clear D gene. CDR3 size: 13 residues. The V gene lost 1 base and the J gene lost 4 bases, with 5 bases spanning the gap. The germline V gene has CDR1 SGHDN and CDR2 FVKESK. Written as DNA, the CDR3 is TGTGCCAGCAGCCAAGTCCCCGGAAACACCATATATTTT. This encodes CASSQVPGNTIYF.

CDR3 residues: CASSLTGGYYEQYF. The CDR3 DNA reads TGTGCCAGCAGCCTGACAGGGGGCTACTACGAGCAGTACTTC. The chain combines TRBV7-9 with TRBJ2-7; 10 bases fit TRBD1. From germline, CDR1 is SEHNR and CDR2 FQNEAQ (reference sequence). The CDR3 contains 14 residues. Trimming removed 5 bases from V and 3 bases from J; junction bases left unmatched: 4.

J is TRBJ1-2 and V is TRBV6-6; no clear D. V was shortened by 6 bases and J by 4 bases, with 12 bases between the two germline ends. The CDR3 extends over 13 amino acids. The germline V gene encodes CDR1 MNHNY and CDR2 SVGAGI (reference sequence). CDR3 DNA: TGTGCCAGCAGCCTCAACGAGGGCTATGGCTACACCTTC. Amino acids: CASSLNEGYGYTF.

The rearrangement joins TRBV15 to TRBJ1-6; D might be TRBD1 (6 bases). V was pared by 1 base and J by 4 bases, with 8 bases between. Germline assignment: CDR1 LNHNV and CDR2 YYDKDF (reference sequence). This CDR3 is built from 15 residues. CDR3 protein: CATSRGDIYNSPLHF. CDR3 sequence (DNA): TGTGCCACCAGCAGAGGGGACATTTATAATTCACCCCTCCACTTT.

V is TRBV6-2 or TRBV6-3 and J is TRBJ2-1; 11 bases agree with TRBD2. V shed 3 bases, J shed 2 bases, and the junction held 3 bases outside the gene matches. This CDR3 comprises 16 residues. Germline V gene data show CDR1 as MNHEY and CDR2 as SVGEGT. CDR3 sequence reads: CASSYSGGAAYNEQFF. CDR3 DNA: TGTGCCAGCAGTTATAGCGGGGGGGCCGCCTACAATGAGCAGTTCTTC.